Only one count was recorded for the clone carrying this T cell receptor (beta chain). This sample was included in a study of blood T cell repertoires in COVID-19. How the authors handled the data: Estimation of nucleated cell counts was performed using reference gene primer amplification. Only in-frame clones appear in the TCRdb table, and some are missing; sequencing was by immunoSEQ multiplex PCR. Clonal size and the V and J genes are those of that table, whereas D and trimming came from the DNA. The sample has 220,000 or so clones; 85% to 90% are singletons. V was pared by 6 bases and J by 4 bases, with 12 bases of the junction left unmatched. In germline, CDR1 is ENHRY, CDR2 SYGVKD. The CDR3 is 17 amino acids. Cohorts were assigned according to the clinical history that participants reported.

The genes are TRBV10-3 and TRBJ2-5; 12 nucleotides align to TRBD1. This TCR was recovered from a woman aged 18-29 years in a cohort exposed to, infected with or recovered from COVID-19 (not recorded which). Specimen: PBMCs or T cells enriched from blood (not recorded which). CDR3 sequence (DNA): TGTGCCATCAGAACCTCTACCGGGACAGGGGGCGGAGAGACCCAGTACTTC. It yields the protein CAIRTSTGTGGGETQYF.